This is a list of T cell receptor beta chains from one sample in a study of chemoradiotherapy in HPV16-positive cancers. This table comes from immunoSEQ multiplex PCR, and its TCRdb copy is limited to in-frame clones, with some not included. The table has roughly 40,000 clones, more than 65% seen once; the top ten hold around 5.2%. The sample consisted of blood, taken from a patient who underwent chemoradiotherapy. The receptors shown here come from a human donor with HPV-associated anogenital cancer. Each CDR3 is given with its conserved first and last residue. The order of the fields is D gene, J gene, V gene, clone size, CDR3 protein, CDR3 DNA. D genes are given only for firm matches. Clone size is stated in some rows and not others, as once, few, many or a class when expanded.

D gene: -
J gene: TRBJ1-1
V gene: TRBV6-1
clone size: -
CDR3 protein: CASRFREEAEAFF
CDR3 DNA: TGTGCCAGCAGATTCAGGGAGGAGGCTGAAGCTTTCTTT

D gene: -
J gene: TRBJ1-2
V gene: TRBV6-1
clone size: -
CDR3 protein: CASSEREATF
CDR3 DNA: TGTGCCAGCAGTGAACGGGAGGCCACCTTC

D gene: -
J gene: TRBJ1-2
V gene: TRBV4-1
clone size: few
CDR3 protein: CASSQEEGSWVGGYTF
CDR3 DNA: TGCGCCAGCAGCCAAGAGGAGGGCAGTTGGGTAGGAGGCTACACCTTC

D gene: TRBD2
J gene: TRBJ2-1
V gene: TRBV5-1
clone size: -
CDR3 protein: CASSTGTSGVSDEQFF
CDR3 DNA: TGCGCCAGCAGCACCGGGACTAGCGGGGTCAGCGATGAGCAGTTCTTC

D gene: -
J gene: TRBJ2-3
V gene: TRBV11-2
clone size: -
CDR3 protein: CASSGLEGHTQYF
CDR3 DNA: TGTGCCAGCAGCGGACTGGAAGGGCATACGCAGTATTTT

D gene: -
J gene: TRBJ1-1
V gene: TRBV7-9
clone size: -
CDR3 protein: CASSRDAGNTEAFF
CDR3 DNA: TGTGCCAGCAGCCGGGACGCGGGGAACACTGAAGCTTTCTTT

D gene: -
J gene: TRBJ2-3
V gene: TRBV5-1
clone size: -
CDR3 protein: CASSLGLSTDTQYF
CDR3 DNA: TGCGCCAGCAGCTTGGGACTCAGCACAGATACGCAGTATTTT

D gene: -
J gene: TRBJ1-3
V gene: TRBV2
clone size: -
CDR3 protein: CASSMRGTTGNTIYF
CDR3 DNA: TGTGCCAGCAGTATGAGGGGAACTACTGGAAACACCATATATTTT

D gene: TRBD1
J gene: TRBJ2-5
V gene: TRBV5-6
clone size: once
CDR3 protein: CASSRRIGGTGGETQYF
CDR3 DNA: TGTGCCAGCAGCCGGAGGATCGGCGGGACAGGAGGAGAGACCCAGTACTTC

D gene: -
J gene: TRBJ1-1
V gene: TRBV5-1
clone size: once
CDR3 protein: CASSFNVGGANTEAFF
CDR3 DNA: TGCGCCAGCAGCTTTAACGTCGGGGGGGCGAACACTGAAGCTTTCTTT

D gene: -
J gene: TRBJ1-2
V gene: TRBV10-3
clone size: -
CDR3 protein: CAITEDGTGGYTF
CDR3 DNA: TGTGCCATCACCGAGGACGGAACGGGGGGCTACACCTTC

D gene: TRBD2
J gene: TRBJ2-3
V gene: TRBV5-6
clone size: -
CDR3 protein: CGTWRAGVADTQYF
CDR3 DNA: TGCGGGACTTGGAGGGCGGGGGTGGCAGATACGCAGTATTTT

D gene: -
J gene: TRBJ1-5
V gene: TRBV7-3
clone size: -
CDR3 protein: CASSLRDWRNQPQHF
CDR3 DNA: TGTGCCAGCAGCTTAAGGGATTGGCGCAATCAGCCCCAGCATTTT

D gene: -
J gene: TRBJ1-1
V gene: TRBV7-8
clone size: once
CDR3 protein: CASSLVQVSNTEAFF
CDR3 DNA: TGTGCCAGCAGCTTAGTTCAGGTATCGAACACTGAAGCTTTCTTT

D gene: TRBD2
J gene: TRBJ2-5
V gene: TRBV11-1
clone size: -
CDR3 protein: CASSLDIRGGGEETQYF
CDR3 DNA: TGTGCCAGCAGCTTAGATATTCGGGGGGGCGGAGAGGAGACCCAGTACTTC

D gene: -
J gene: TRBJ1-1
V gene: TRBV7-3
clone size: -
CDR3 protein: CASSLMWGRGTEAFF
CDR3 DNA: TGTGCCAGCAGCTTAATGTGGGGTCGGGGAACTGAAGCTTTCTTT

D gene: -
J gene: TRBJ2-7
V gene: TRBV7-2
clone size: -
CDR3 protein: CASSFYREVLPYEQYF
CDR3 DNA: TGTGCCAGCAGCTTTTATAGGGAAGTTCTACCGTACGAGCAGTACTTC